One sample yielded the 10 T cell receptor beta chains listed below, sequenced in a study of T cells in Graves' hyperthyroidism and ophthalmopathy. Amplification of TCR beta CDR3 regions used RNA as the template. The primer set for the first-round RT-PCR of the TCR CDR3 was HTBI. Using its own MiXCR run on the multiplex PCR reads, TCRdb lists one record per CDR3 protein. The repertoire consists of 300,000 to 400,000 distinct CDR3 sequences, with about 15% occurring once and the leading ten covering approximately 10%. Sequences were obtained from blood. The source of these receptors is a woman aged 60-70 years with Graves' hyperthyroidism.

V is TRBV9 and J is TRBJ2-7; a possible D gene is TRBD2 (5 bases). The CDR3 runs to 13 residues. The ends were cut back, 0 bases at V and 4 bases at J, with 8 bases in the middle. Germline loops: CDR1 SGDLS, CDR2 YYNGEE. CDR3 DNA sequence: TGTGCCAGCAGCGTAGCGCCGGGGTACGAGCAGTACTTC. Amino acid sequence: CASSVAPGYEQYF.

In its sample, this clonotype was seen many times. The chain employs TRBV29-1 and TRBJ2-5, with 8 bases identical to TRBD1. V lost 3 bases, J lost 5 bases, and 2 bases stayed unmatched. The CDR3 has 12 amino acids. Germline V gives CDR1 SQVTM, CDR2 ANQGSEA. As DNA, the CDR3 is TGCAGCGTTGACAGGGGGCGGGAGACCCAGTACTTC. It specifies CSVDRGRETQYF.

This clonotype was observed a handful of times. The chain recombines TRBV28 with TRBJ2-2; TRBD2 might be the D (6 bases). This CDR3 comprises 13 residues. CDR1 and CDR2 from the germline V gene are MDHEN and SYDVKM. Trimming left V 8 bases short and J 6 bases short, with 13 bases between. The CDR3 DNA is TGTGCCAGCTGGCGGGATCCATCCGGGGAGCTGTTTTTT. Translated: CASWRDPSGELFF.

This clonotype came up a few times. This sequence may be a read error, since a much larger clone differs from it by one base. The chain employs TRBV20-1 and TRBJ1-2; no clear D gene. Trimming took 2 bases from V and 7 from J, leaving 14 bases between them. Germline CDR1 and CDR2: DFQATT and SNEGSKA (reference sequence). The CDR3 sequence is 13 residues long. Written as DNA, the CDR3 is TGCAGTGCTAGATGGGCGAGGGTCTCTGGCTACACCTTC. As protein: CSARWARVSGYTF.

Concerning this clonotype itself: The junction departs from the called germline gene at one end, perhaps through a read error. This chain connects TRBV7-8 to TRBJ2-7; D not resolved. The CDR3 consists of 13 residues. The V gene's germline CDR1 is SGHVS and CDR2 FQNEAQ. CDR3 in DNA: TGTGCCCGCAGCTTAAGGGCCTCCTACGAGCAGTACTTC. This gives the protein CARSLRASYEQYF.

This clonotype was seen more than once but under ten times. The rearrangement uses TRBV5-1 and TRBJ1-4; TRBD1 is a possible D gene (5 bases). Germline V CDR1 and CDR2: SGHRS, YFSETQ. Trimming left V 5 bases short and J 0 bases short, with 11 bases between. The CDR3 spans 15 residues. This CDR3 reads CASSGGLSTNEKLFF. As DNA, the CDR3 is TGCGCCAGCAGTGGGGGACTATCAACTAATGAAAAACTGTTTTTT. The whole variable domain, remainder taken from reference TRBV5-1 and TRBJ1-4, is KAGVTQTPRYLIKTRGQQVTLSCSPISGHRSVSWYQQTPGQGLQFLFEYFSETQRNKGNFPGRFSGRQFSNSRSEMNVSTLELGDSALYLCASSGGLSTNEKLFFGSGTQLSVL.

The rearrangement joins TRBV4-2 to TRBJ2-7, with TRBD2 identical over 9 bases. V trimming: 1 base; J trimming: 0 bases; junction bases outside the gene matches: 4. CDR3 size: 16 residues. CDR1 and CDR2 from the germline V gene are LGHNA and YNFKEQ. This CDR3 reads CASSQGLAGSSYEQYF. The CDR3, as DNA: TGTGCCAGCAGCCAAGGTCTAGCGGGAAGCTCCTACGAGCAGTACTTC.

This clonotype has ten or more counts. The chain combines TRBV3-1 with TRBJ1-6; TRBD1 matches at 8 bases. V was clipped by 3 bases and J by 11 bases; unmatched bases: 6. The CDR3 extends over 14 amino acids. CDR1 and CDR2 (germline): LGHDT, YNNKEL (reference sequence). This CDR3 reads CASSQGQATAPLHF. The CDR3 coding sequence is TGTGCCAGCAGCCAGGGACAGGCTACGGCACCCCTCCACTTT.

This clonotype has ten or more counts. The chain uses TRBV20-1 and TRBJ1-3, with D uncertain. This CDR3 region has 14 residues. Germline lookup yields CDR1 DFQATT and CDR2 SNEGSKA (reference sequence). The V end lost 0 bases, the J end lost 0 bases, and 6 bases lay between the germline ends. This CDR3 is CSARDSSSGNTIYF. DNA of the CDR3: TGCAGTGCTAGAGATTCGAGCTCTGGAAACACCATATATTTT.

This clonotype was seen a handful of times. The gene calls are TRBV19 and TRBJ2-4; the match to TRBD1 covers 7 bases. Germline CDR1 is LNHDA and CDR2 is SQIVND (reference sequence). This CDR3 has 16 amino acids. V shed 3 bases, J shed 1 base, and the junction held 6 bases outside the gene matches. The CDR3 spells CASSIATRGAKNIQYF. Here the CDR3 DNA reads TGTGCCAGTAGTATCGCGACCAGGGGGGCCAAAAACATTCAGTACTTC.